This T cell receptor (beta chain) is from a study of breast tumors, draining lymph nodes, adjacent tissues. Broader study findings: Data fit most tumor T cells coming from lymph node, expanding in tumor. Tumors had less TCR diversity than lymph nodes, more than nontumor tissue.

Trimming took off 0 bases at V and 2 bases at J, with 12 bases between the two ends. This CDR3 region has 16 residues. Looked up from germline, CDR1 is SGHKS and CDR2 is YYEKEE (reference sequence). TCRdb reanalysed the multiplex PCR reads using MiXCR and keeps one entry per CDR3 protein. The sample consists of 13,000 or so distinct CDR3 sequences, 62% of them appearing once. A word on this clonotype: Its antigen remains unknown.

Sample: tumor-adjacent breast tissue. The clonotype was recovered from a female donor with breast cancer. Some clones in this sample may be carry-over from other donors' samples. This chain uses TRBV5-5 with TRBJ1-5; no clear D. CDR3: CASSLGPWIGNQPQHF. The CDR3 DNA is TGTGCCAGCAGCTTGGGACCCTGGATTGGCAATCAGCCCCAGCATTTT.